These 19 T cell receptor beta chains were sequenced from one sample in a study of TIL therapy for anti-PD-1-resistant metastatic lung cancer. Indicated time point: pre-treatment sample, taken before nivolumab and TIL therapy. Most excised metastases sampled were pleural nodules or supraclavicular lymph nodes. The libraries were made with immunoSEQ v3. Produced via immunoSEQ multiplex PCR; TCRdb's table is partial and in-frame only. The sample records about 48,000 clones, approximately 70% being singletons. Sequenced here: tumor tissue, sampled at baseline. The receptor set was obtained from a person aged 25-79 years with non-small cell lung cancer.

The J gene is TRBJ1-5, the V gene TRBV4-1; D is undetermined. The CDR3 sequence is 16 residues long. The V gene's germline CDR1 is MGHRA and CDR2 YSYEKL. V was trimmed by 0 bases and J by 0 bases, leaving 9 bases between them. CDR3 protein: CASSQEGHYSNQPQHF. The CDR3 DNA follows: TGCGCCAGCAGCCAAGAGGGCCATTATAGCAATCAGCCCCAGCATTTT.

This sequence joins TRBV6-1 and TRBJ2-3; TRBD2 might be the D (5 bases). The CDR3 is made up of 12 amino acids. V lost 6 bases to trimming and J lost 4 bases, with 8 bases between them. CDR1 is MNHNS and CDR2 is SASEGT in the germline V gene. CDR3 coding DNA: TGTGCCAGCAGCGGGGTCCCAGATACGCAGTATTTT. It yields the protein CASSGVPDTQYF.

The rearrangement uses TRBV6-5 and TRBJ2-1; D remains unclear. Per the germline V gene, CDR1 is MNHEY and CDR2 is SVGAGI. The CDR3 extends over 11 amino acids. V was cut by 2 bases and J by 10 bases, with 6 bases left in between. CDR3 in amino acids: CASSYGSEQFF. The CDR3 DNA sequence: TGTGCCAGCAGTTACGGGTCGGAGCAGTTCTTC.

The V gene is TRBV28, the J gene TRBJ2-7; D call uncertain. The CDR3 covers 13 residues. Trimming pared 7 bases from V and 4 bases from J, leaving 14 bases between. The germline V gene has CDR1 MDHEN and CDR2 SYDVKM. The CDR3 loop reads CASIPRIGYEQYF. The CDR3 DNA reads as TGTGCCAGCATCCCTAGGATCGGGTACGAGCAGTACTTC.

This sequence joins TRBV6-5 and TRBJ2-1, with 12 bases identical to TRBD1. Germline CDR1 MNHEY, CDR2 SVGAGI. V dropped 6 bases and J dropped 10; count of bases not matched to a gene: 7. CDR3 size: 14 residues. This CDR3 is CASRRGQGAREQFF. DNA for the CDR3: TGTGCCAGCAGACGGGGACAGGGGGCGAGGGAGCAGTTCTTC.

This clone has just a few counts. V is TRBV10-2 and J is TRBJ1-5; weak D call: TRBD1 (5 bases). The ends were cut back, 4 bases at V and 0 bases at J, with 10 bases in the middle. The germline V gene has CDR1 WSHSY and CDR2 SAAADI. CDR3 length: 15 amino acids. CDR3 protein: CASSGGSLSNQPQHF. The CDR3 DNA reads as TGCGCCAGCAGTGGGGGCAGCCTTAGCAATCAGCCCCAGCATTTT.

The chain recombines TRBV7-2 with TRBJ2-3, with a weak D call TRBD2 (5 bases). The CDR3 is 12 residues long. With 6 bases removed from V and 6 bases from J, the gap between germline ends came to 10 bases. The germline V gene has CDR1 SGHTA and CDR2 FQGNSA. The CDR3 nucleotides are TGTGCCAGCAGTGCGACTACCGATACGCAGTATTTT. It codes for CASSATTDTQYF. Together with reference TRBV7-2 and TRBJ2-3, the CDR3 gives the full variable domain: GAGVSQSPSNKVTEKGKDVELRCDPISGHTALYWYRQSLGQGLEFLIYFQGNSAPDKSGLPSDRFSAERTGGSVSTLTIQRTQQEDSAVYLCASSATTDTQYFGPGTRLTVL.

This chain joins TRBV18 and TRBJ2-7, with 10 bases lining up with TRBD2. This CDR3 has 16 amino acids. Trimming cost V 2 bases and J 0 bases; bases outside gene matches: 4. CDR1 and CDR2 (germline): KGHSH, LQKENI. The CDR3 here is CASSPASGGSSYEQYF. CDR3 in DNA: TGTGCCAGCTCACCAGCTAGCGGGGGAAGCTCCTACGAGCAGTACTTC.

The chain employs TRBV11-3 and TRBJ2-2; the D gene is possibly TRBD2 (5 bases). Trimming shortened V by 2 bases and J by 6 bases, and 10 bases separated the two germline ends. This CDR3 contains 14 residues. CDR1 and CDR2 (germline): SGHNT, YENEEA. Here the CDR3 reads CASSLTRFAGELFF. The DNA for the CDR3 is TGTGCCAGCAGCTTAACTAGGTTCGCCGGGGAGCTGTTTTTT.

This clone was counted between two and nine times. The V call is TRBV9, the J call TRBJ1-2, with 10 bases aligning to TRBD1. V lost 1 base to trimming and J lost 6 bases; unmatched junction nucleotides: 12. Germline CDR1 is SGDLS and CDR2 is YYNGEE. The CDR3 runs 17 residues. The CDR3 sequence: CASSVSIPGQGSHGYTF. Written as DNA, the CDR3 is TGTGCCAGCAGCGTATCAATCCCGGGACAGGGGAGCCATGGCTACACCTTC.

The CDR3 is CASSYGRDREETQYF. The DNA of the CDR3 is TGTGCCAGCAGTTACGGGAGGGACAGGGAAGAGACCCAGTACTTC. This chain uses TRBV6-5 with TRBJ2-5; 9 positions agree with TRBD1. With V trimmed by 2 bases and J by 3 bases, 4 bases remained unmatched. CDR1 is MNHEY, CDR2 SVGAGI, per germline. The CDR3 runs 15 residues.

V is TRBV10-3 and J is TRBJ1-4; TRBD1 aligns across 7 bases. Germline V gives CDR1 ENHRY, CDR2 SYGVKD. The CDR3 loop spans 16 amino acids. Unmatched junction bases numbered 7, after V lost 0 bases and J lost 6 bases. The CDR3 nucleotides are TGTGCCATCAGTGAGTCGAAAGGGGGCTGGGATGAAAAACTGTTTTTT. Its protein is CAISESKGGWDEKLFF.

This clone was observed a few times. Here the CDR3 DNA reads TGCAGCGTCCGGGACACGATGAACACTGAAGCTTTCTTT. Translated: CSVRDTMNTEAFF. The gene calls are TRBV29-1 and TRBJ1-1, with D perhaps matching TRBD1 (6 bases). Germline V gene sequence: CDR1 SQVTM, CDR2 ANQGSEA. The length of the CDR3 is 13 residues. V was clipped by 6 bases and J by 0 bases, with 11 bases between them. The whole variable domain, filled in from reference TRBV29-1 and TRBJ1-1, reads SAVISQKPSRDICQRGTSLTIQCQVDSQVTMMFWYRQQPGQSLTLIATANQGSEATYESGFVIDKFPISRPNLTFSTLTVSNMSPEDSSIYLCSVRDTMNTEAFFGQGTRLTVV.

The chain couples TRBV9 to TRBJ2-1, with TRBD2 as a possible D gene (6 bases). CDR1 and CDR2 from the germline V gene are SGDLS and YYNGEE. Trimming removed 3 bases at V and 6 bases at J, with 16 bases between. CDR3 length: 15 amino acids. The CDR3 DNA reads as TGTGCCAGCAGCGCCGCCGGGACTCCCACCAATGAGCAGTTCTTC. Its protein product is CASSAAGTPTNEQFF.

The CDR3 DNA reads TGTGCCAGTAGTATTTCAGGGCGCCTCTCTGGAAACACCATATATTTT. Protein: CASSISGRLSGNTIYF. The V call is TRBV19, the J call TRBJ1-3, with a possible D match to TRBD1 (5 bases). The V gene's germline CDR1 is LNHDA and CDR2 SQIVND (reference sequence). V lost 3 bases and J 0 bases, leaving 12 bases between the germline ends. This CDR3 contains 16 residues.

The rearrangement links TRBV4-1 to TRBJ1-3; D call uncertain. Germline-derived CDR1 and CDR2 are MGHRA and YSYEKL. The CDR3 is made up of 17 amino acids. The V end lost 4 bases, the J end lost 0 bases, and 16 bases lay between the germline ends. CDR3 nucleotide sequence: TGCGCCAGCAGCCCAACCATAGGACTGGGCTCTGGAAACACCATATATTTT. Its translation: CASSPTIGLGSGNTIYF.

This clone came up many times. The V and J genes are TRBV19 and TRBJ1-1; 9 bases line up with TRBD1. Per germline, CDR1 LNHDA and CDR2 SQIVND (reference sequence). V trimming: 6 bases; J trimming: 4 bases; junction bases outside the gene matches: 3. CDR3 length: 13 residues. The CDR3 sequence is CASRKTGGTEAFF. CDR3 coding DNA: TGTGCCAGTAGGAAGACAGGGGGCACTGAAGCTTTCTTT. Full variable domain (rest looked up from reference TRBV19 and TRBJ1-1): DGGITQSPKYLFRKEGQNVTLSCEQNLNHDAMYWYRQDPGQGLRLIYYSQIVNDFQKGDIAEGYSVSREKKESFPLTVTSAQKNPTAFYLCASRKTGGTEAFFGQGTRLTVV.

Here the CDR3 DNA reads TGCAGCGTTGAATCCGGGACTGGGCAGTACTTC. The encoded protein is CSVESGTGQYF. The J gene is TRBJ2-7, the V gene TRBV29-1; D might be TRBD2 (6 bases). This CDR3 contains 11 residues. CDR1 SQVTM and CDR2 ANQGSEA come from the germline V gene. V lost 2 bases, J lost 9 bases, and 11 bases lay in between.

V is TRBV7-6 and J is TRBJ2-7, with TRBD1 as a possible D gene (7 bases). The CDR3 consists of 14 residues. Germline-derived CDR1 and CDR2 are SGHVS and FNYEAQ. Trimming removed 7 bases from V and 1 base from J, with 14 bases in between. The CDR3 sequence is CASTPSGGSYEQYF. CDR3 coding DNA: TGTGCCAGCACCCCCTCAGGGGGGTCCTACGAGCAGTACTTC.